This T cell receptor (beta chain) comes out of a study of cytomegalovirus exposure and HLA in healthy donors. The germline gives CDR1 LNHNV, CDR2 YYDKDF (reference sequence). Trimming at V came to 1 base and at J to 2 bases, leaving 4 bases not matched to a gene. The CDR3 extends over 15 amino acids. The study ran its PCR with 60 Vbeta and 13 Jbeta primers. The protocol was immunoSEQ multiplex PCR, while the TCRdb copy is restricted to in-frame clones and leaves out a portion. The sample has tens of thousands of clones, roughly 76% seen once. The sequenced sample was PBMCs. This sequence was found in a male donor in good health and CMV-seropositive. The chain employs TRBV15 and TRBJ2-7; TRBD1 matches at 8 bases. The CDR3 sequence is CATSRGGTGAYEQYF. Written as DNA, the CDR3 is TGTGCCACCAGCAGAGGTGGGACAGGCGCCTACGAGCAGTACTTC.